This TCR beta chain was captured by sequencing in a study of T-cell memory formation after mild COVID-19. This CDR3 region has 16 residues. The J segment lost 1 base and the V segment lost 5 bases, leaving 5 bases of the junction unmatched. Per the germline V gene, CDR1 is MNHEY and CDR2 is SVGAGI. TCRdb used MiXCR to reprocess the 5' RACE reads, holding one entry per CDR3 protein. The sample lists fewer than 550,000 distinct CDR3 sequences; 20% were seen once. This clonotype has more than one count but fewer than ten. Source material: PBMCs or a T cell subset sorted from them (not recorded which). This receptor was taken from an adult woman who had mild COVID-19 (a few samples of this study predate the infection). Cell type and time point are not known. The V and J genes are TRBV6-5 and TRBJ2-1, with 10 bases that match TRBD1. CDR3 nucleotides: TGTGCCAGCAGTCCCCCGGGACAGGGGTCCTACAATGAGCAGTTCTTC. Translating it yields CASSPPGQGSYNEQFF.